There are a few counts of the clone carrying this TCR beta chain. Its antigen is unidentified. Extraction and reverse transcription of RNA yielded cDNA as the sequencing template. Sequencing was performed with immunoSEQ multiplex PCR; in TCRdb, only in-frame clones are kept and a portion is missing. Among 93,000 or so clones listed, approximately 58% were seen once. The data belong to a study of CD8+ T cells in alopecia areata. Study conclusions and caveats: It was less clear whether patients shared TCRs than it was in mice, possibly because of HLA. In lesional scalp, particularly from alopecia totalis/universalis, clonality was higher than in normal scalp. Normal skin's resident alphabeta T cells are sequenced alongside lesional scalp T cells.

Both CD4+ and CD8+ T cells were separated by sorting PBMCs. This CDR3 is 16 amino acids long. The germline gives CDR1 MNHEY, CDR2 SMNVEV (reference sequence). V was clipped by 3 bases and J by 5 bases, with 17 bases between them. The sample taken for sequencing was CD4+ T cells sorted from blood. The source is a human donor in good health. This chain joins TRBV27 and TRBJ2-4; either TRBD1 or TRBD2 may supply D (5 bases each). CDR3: CASSFSSPRGQNIQYF. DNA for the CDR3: TGTGCCAGCAGTTTCTCGTCTCCTCGGGGCCAAAACATTCAGTACTTC.